This T cell receptor beta chain is from a study of shared clonotypes between healthy human individuals. This table comes from immunoSEQ multiplex PCR, and its TCRdb copy is limited to in-frame clones, with some not included. The sample holds approximately 600,000 clones, around 95% seen once. CD8 cells regarded as naive lacked CD45RO, were positively chosen for CCR7, and omitted terminally differentiated effector memory CD45RA+ cells. CDR3 length: 15 residues. Germline V gene data show CDR1 as MNHEY and CDR2 as SMNVEV (reference sequence). Trimming at V came to 7 bases and at J to 1 base, leaving 7 bases not matched to a gene.

The TCR was taken from a woman aged 25 to 45 in good health. Specimen: naive CD8+ T cells sorted from blood. This rearrangement joins TRBV27 to TRBJ2-7; 10 bases align to TRBD1. The DNA of the CDR3 is TGTGCCAGCACTATGAGGACAGGGGGATCCTACGAGCAGTACTTC. It codes for CASTMRTGGSYEQYF.